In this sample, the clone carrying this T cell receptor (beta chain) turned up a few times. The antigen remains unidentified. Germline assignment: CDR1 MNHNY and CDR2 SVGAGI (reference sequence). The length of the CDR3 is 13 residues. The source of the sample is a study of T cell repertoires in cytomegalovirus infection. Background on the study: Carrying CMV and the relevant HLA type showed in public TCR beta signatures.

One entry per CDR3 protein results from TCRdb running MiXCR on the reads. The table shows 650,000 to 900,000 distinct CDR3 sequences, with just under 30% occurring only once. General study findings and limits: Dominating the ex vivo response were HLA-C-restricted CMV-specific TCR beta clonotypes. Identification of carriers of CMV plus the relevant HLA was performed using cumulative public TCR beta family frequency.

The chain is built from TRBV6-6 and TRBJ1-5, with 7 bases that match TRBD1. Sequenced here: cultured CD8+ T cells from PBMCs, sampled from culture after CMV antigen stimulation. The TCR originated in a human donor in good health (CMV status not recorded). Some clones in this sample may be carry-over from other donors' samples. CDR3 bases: TGTGCGACGACAGGGACTAGCAATCAGCCCCAGCATTTT. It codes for CATTGTSNQPQHF.